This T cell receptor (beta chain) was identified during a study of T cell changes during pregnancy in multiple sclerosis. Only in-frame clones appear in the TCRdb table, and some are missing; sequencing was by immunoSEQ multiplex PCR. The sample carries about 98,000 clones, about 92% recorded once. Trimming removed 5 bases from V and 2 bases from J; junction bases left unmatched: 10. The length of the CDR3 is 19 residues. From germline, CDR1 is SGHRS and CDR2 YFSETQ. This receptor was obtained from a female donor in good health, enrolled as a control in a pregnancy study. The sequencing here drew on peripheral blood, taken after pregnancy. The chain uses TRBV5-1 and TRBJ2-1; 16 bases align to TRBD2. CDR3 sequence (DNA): TGCGCCAGCAGTAGCAGGGGGACTAGCGGGAGGGGAACCTACAATGAGCAGTTCTTC. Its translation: CASSSRGTSGRGTYNEQFF. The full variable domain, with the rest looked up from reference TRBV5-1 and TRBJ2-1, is KAGVTQTPRYLIKTRGQQVTLSCSPISGHRSVSWYQQTPGQGLQFLFEYFSETQRNKGNFPGRFSGRQFSNSRSEMNVSTLELGDSALYLCASSSRGTSGRGTYNEQFFGPGTRLTVL.